This entry lists 5 T cell receptor beta chains sequenced from one sample in a study of T cell clones after liver transplantation. Method: immunoSEQ multiplex PCR; TCRdb's copy keeps in-frame clones and lacks some. Among 65,000 to 95,000 clones listed, under 90% were seen once. This specimen consisted of CD4+ T cells from blood, obtained before liver transplant. The receptors were sampled from a human donor who received a liver transplant.

This chain joins TRBV6-5 and TRBJ2-7, with 11 bases lining up with TRBD1. The junction had 7 bases not matched to a gene; V was cut back by 5 bases and J by 4 bases. Germline V gene sequence: CDR1 MNHEY, CDR2 SVGAGI. The length of the CDR3 is 15 residues. The CDR3 loop is CASSKIRDRGYEQYF. DNA of the CDR3: TGTGCCAGCAGTAAGATCCGGGACAGGGGGTACGAGCAGTACTTC.

The chain links TRBV27 to TRBJ1-4; 7 nucleotides agree with TRBD1. The CDR3 is 15 amino acids. The V and J ends lost 10 bases and 7 bases, in that order; junction bases with no gene match: 15. The V gene's germline CDR1 is MNHEY and CDR2 SMNVEV (reference sequence). The CDR3 DNA is TGTGCCAACATCAGTCCTCAGGGGGTCTGTGAAAAACTGTTTTTT. Its translation is CANISPQGVCEKLFF. Combining the CDR3 with reference TRBV27 and TRBJ1-4 gives the whole variable domain EAQVTQNPRYLITVTGKKLTVTCSQNMNHEYMSWYRQDPGLGLRQIYYSMNVEVTDKGDVPEGYKVSRKEKRNFPLILESPSPNQTSLYFCANISPQGVCEKLFFGSGTQLSVL.

The chain uses TRBV19 and TRBJ2-7, with 11 nucleotides matching TRBD2. V shed 5 bases, J shed 7 bases, and the junction held 13 bases outside the gene matches. The V gene's germline CDR1 is LNHDA and CDR2 SQIVND (reference sequence). The CDR3 is made up of 16 amino acids. CDR3 residues: CASSPRLAGFSGEQYF. In nucleotides, the CDR3 is TGTGCCAGTAGTCCGAGACTAGCGGGATTCTCGGGGGAGCAGTACTTC.

The rearrangement uses TRBV28 and TRBJ1-2; the match to TRBD1 covers 10 bases. This CDR3 comprises 16 residues. CDR1 is MDHEN and CDR2 is SYDVKM in the germline V gene. Trimming took 2 bases from V and 2 from J; bases not matched to a gene: 5. CDR3 bases: TGTGCCAGCAGTTTAGACAGGGGGCCTTCGAACTATGGCTACACCTTC. Protein sequence: CASSLDRGPSNYGYTF.

The chain links TRBV9 to TRBJ1-3; perhaps TRBD1 as D (6 bases). V gave up 3 bases and J gave up 2 bases, with 15 bases separating them. This CDR3 is 16 amino acids long. CDR1 and CDR2 (germline): SGDLS, YYNGEE. Here the CDR3 reads CASSALKQGTGNTIYF. CDR3 DNA sequence: TGTGCCAGCAGCGCCCTTAAACAGGGAACTGGAAACACCATATATTTT.